The 22 T cell receptor beta chains in this list originate from one sample, sequenced in a study of blood T cell repertoires in COVID-19. Sequenced by immunoSEQ multiplex PCR; TCRdb stores in-frame clones only, minus some. The profile shows 150,000 to 200,000 clones, less than 90% of them singletons. The sample taken for sequencing was peripheral blood. The receptors stem from a man aged 65 to 85 with active or convalescent COVID-19.

The V and J genes are TRBV5-4 and TRBJ1-1, with D perhaps matching TRBD1 (5 bases). Germline CDR1 is SGHNT and CDR2 is YYREEE (reference sequence). This CDR3 is 13 amino acids long. V lost 4 bases, J lost 7 bases, and 14 bases lay in between. The CDR3 spells CASSTWGGGEAFF. CDR3 DNA sequence: TGTGCCAGCAGCACTTGGGGCGGGGGTGAAGCTTTCTTT. The whole variable domain, filled in from reference TRBV5-4 and TRBJ1-1, reads ETGVTQSPTHLIKTRGQQVTLRCSSQSGHNTVSWYQQALGQGPQFIFQYYREEENGRGNFPPRFSGLQFPNYSSELNVNALELDDSALYLCASSTWGGGEAFFGQGTRLTVV.

This sequence joins TRBV28 and TRBJ1-5; D remains ambiguous. The germline gives CDR1 MDHEN, CDR2 SYDVKM. Trimming pared 9 bases from V and 7 bases from J, leaving 16 bases between. The CDR3 length is 13 residues. DNA of the CDR3: TGTGCCAGTTTCACCGAAGTGGGCCAGCCCCAGCATTTT. This translates into CASFTEVGQPQHF. The full variable domain, rest sourced from reference TRBV28 and TRBJ1-5, is DVKVTQSSRYLVKRTGEKVFLECVQDMDHENMFWYRQDPGLGLRLIYFSYDVKMKEKGDIPEGYSVSREKKERFSLILESASTNQTSMYLCASFTEVGQPQHFGDGTRLSIL.

This chain uses TRBV18 with TRBJ2-4; TRBD1 matches 8 bases. The V gene's germline CDR1 is KGHSH and CDR2 LQKENI. The CDR3 sequence is 13 residues long. V dropped 5 bases and J dropped 5; count of bases not matched to a gene: 2. The CDR3 spells CASSSTGENIQYF. In DNA form, the CDR3 reads TGTGCCAGCTCATCGACAGGGGAAAACATTCAGTACTTC.

The chain employs TRBV25-1 and TRBJ2-1; tentative D call: TRBD1 (6 bases). The CDR3 spans 14 residues. Germline-derived CDR1 and CDR2 are MGHDK and SYGVNS. Trimming left V 3 bases short and J 10 bases short, with 16 bases between. Written as DNA, the CDR3 is TGTGCCAGCAGTGACGGACCCGGGACACCAGAGCAGTTCTTC. Translating it yields CASSDGPGTPEQFF.

The sample holds one count of this clone. The J gene is TRBJ2-1, the V gene TRBV5-5, with 11 bases lining up with TRBD2. V lost 2 bases and J lost 6; bases outside the gene matches: 7. From germline, CDR1 is SGHKS and CDR2 YYEKEE (reference sequence). CDR3 length: 16 residues. CDR3: CASSFRRTSGFNEQFF. In DNA form, the CDR3 reads TGTGCCAGCAGCTTTCGCCGGACTAGCGGGTTCAATGAGCAGTTCTTC.

J is TRBJ2-3 and V is TRBV5-1; maybe TRBD2 (5 bases). The CDR3 is made up of 12 amino acids. Germline lookup yields CDR1 SGHRS and CDR2 YFSETQ. Trimming removed 5 bases from V and 6 bases from J, with 10 bases in between. The CDR3 reads CASRLESDTQYF. The CDR3 DNA reads TGCGCCAGCAGACTAGAGAGTGATACGCAGTATTTT.

The CDR3 DNA follows: TGTGCCAGCAGCTTGAGCGGGAAATACAATGAGCAGTTCTTC. This translates into CASSLSGKYNEQFF. This rearrangement joins TRBV5-6 to TRBJ2-1; TRBD2 matches 7 bases. V shed 1 base, J shed 4 bases, and the junction held 2 bases outside the gene matches. The length of the CDR3 is 14 residues. The germline V gene encodes CDR1 SGHDT and CDR2 YYEEEE.

The chain couples TRBV14 to TRBJ1-1; 8 bases line up with TRBD1. V was pared by 2 bases and J by 0 bases, with 2 bases of the junction left unmatched. The germline gives CDR1 SGHDN, CDR2 FVKESK. This CDR3 spans 15 amino acids. CDR3: CASSQRTGMNTEAFF. In DNA, the CDR3 is TGTGCCAGCAGCCAACGGACAGGGATGAACACTGAAGCTTTCTTT.

V usage is TRBV30 and J usage is TRBJ1-1; D call uncertain. CDR1 and CDR2 from the germline V gene are GTSNPN and SVGIG (reference sequence). The CDR3 loop spans 11 amino acids. V lost 4 bases and J lost 4, with 7 bases in between. The CDR3: CAWTTVTEAFF. The CDR3 DNA reads as TGTGCCTGGACTACAGTCACTGAAGCTTTCTTT.

The gene calls are TRBV2 and TRBJ2-7, with TRBD2 identical over 8 bases. Germline V gene data show CDR1 as SNHLY and CDR2 as FYNNEI. Unmatched junction bases numbered 11, after V lost 7 bases and J lost 3 bases. This CDR3 spans 15 amino acids. CDR3 DNA sequence: TGTGCCAGCAATCCCGGGACTAGACGATTCTACGAGCAGTACTTC. This codes for CASNPGTRRFYEQYF.

The chain is built from TRBV19 and TRBJ2-3, with 9 nucleotides matching TRBD2. Per the germline V gene, CDR1 is LNHDA and CDR2 is SQIVND (reference sequence). The CDR3 has 16 amino acids. The V and J ends lost 5 bases and 0 bases, in that order; junction bases with no gene match: 6. The DNA of the CDR3 is TGTGCCAGTAGTTCCATAGCGGGGGTGAGCACAGATACGCAGTATTTT. Its translation: CASSSIAGVSTDTQYF.

The chain joins TRBV11-2 to TRBJ1-6; D gene uncertain. The CDR3 runs to 13 residues. V lost 1 base and J lost 12, with 10 bases in between. Per the germline V gene, CDR1 is SGHAT and CDR2 is FQNNGV. The CDR3 DNA reads TGTGCCAGCAGCTTAGGGTCAAGAGAACCCCTCCACTTT. Protein: CASSLGSREPLHF. The variable domain in full, with the rest retrieved from reference TRBV11-2 and TRBJ1-6, is EAGVAQSPRYKIIEKRQSVAFWCNPISGHATLYWYQQILGQGPKLLIQFQNNGVVDDSQLPKDRFSAERLKGVDSTLKIQPAKLEDSAVYLCASSLGSREPLHFGNGTRLTVT.

The V gene is TRBV10-1, the J gene TRBJ1-4; D gene ambiguous. Germline V gene lookup returns CDR1 WNHNN and CDR2 SYGVQD (reference sequence). The CDR3 spans 15 residues. V was cut by 0 bases and J by 3 bases, with 8 bases left in between. For the CDR3, the DNA is TGCGCCAGCAGTGAGTCGCGAAGCCCTAATGAAAAACTGTTTTTT. Translation gives CASSESRSPNEKLFF.

This clone came up a few times. This chain joins TRBV5-1 and TRBJ2-1; TRBD1 might be the D (6 bases). Germline CDR1 reads SGHRS; CDR2 reads YFSETQ. The CDR3 contains 12 residues. The V gene lost 2 bases and the J gene lost 14 bases, with 14 bases spanning the gap. In nucleotides, the CDR3 is TGCGCCAGCAGCTTCGACACAGGGTCGGAGTTCTTC. Protein sequence: CASSFDTGSEFF.

This chain connects TRBV19 to TRBJ1-1, with D uncertain. V was cut by 3 bases and J by 3 bases, with 11 bases left in between. The CDR3 has 14 residues. Germline CDR1 and CDR2: LNHDA and SQIVND (reference sequence). The CDR3, as DNA: TGTGCCAGTAGTATGTGGACGCGGGACACTGAAGCTTTCTTT. This sequence encodes CASSMWTRDTEAFF.

The chain recombines TRBV9 with TRBJ2-1; D remains ambiguous. This CDR3 is built from 12 residues. V lost 4 bases and J lost 5, with 7 bases in between. CDR1 and CDR2 from the germline V gene are SGDLS and YYNGEE. CDR3: CASSLYNNEQFF. The CDR3 nucleotides read TGTGCCAGCAGCCTATATAACAATGAGCAGTTCTTC.

The chain recombines TRBV5-1 with TRBJ1-1; D is unclear. V lost 4 bases to trimming and J lost 0 bases, with 16 bases between them. CDR3 size: 16 residues. CDR1 and CDR2 (germline): SGHRS, YFSETQ. CDR3 residues: CASSKEAGLLNTEAFF. CDR3 in DNA: TGCGCCAGCAGCAAGGAGGCAGGACTGTTGAACACTGAAGCTTTCTTT.

The chain carries TRBV10-1 and TRBJ2-5; 7 nucleotides align to TRBD1. CDR1 and CDR2 from the germline V gene are WNHNN and SYGVQD (reference sequence). The CDR3 runs to 13 residues. Losses at the gene ends were 4 bases for V and 5 bases for J; bases not matched to a gene: 4. CDR3 sequence (DNA): TGCGCCAGCAGTGGACAGGGCCGGGAGACCCAGTACTTC. Translation gives CASSGQGRETQYF.

J is TRBJ2-5 and V is TRBV3-1 (or the pseudogene TRBV3-2), with TRBD2 matching 11 bases. CDR3 length: 17 amino acids. Germline V gene lookup returns CDR1 LGHDT and CDR2 YNNKEL (reference sequence). Germline trimming cut 1 base from V and 4 bases from J; bases unmatched to any gene: 8. The DNA for the CDR3 is TGTGCCAGCAGCCAAGTAGCGGGAGGGCTCGGGGGAGAGACCCAGTACTTC. This translates into CASSQVAGGLGGETQYF.

The V gene is TRBV6-1, the J gene TRBJ1-5; D possibly corresponds to TRBD1 (5 bases). Trimming shortened V by 1 base and J by 6 bases, and 13 bases separated the two germline ends. Germline CDR1 MNHNS, CDR2 SASEGT. The CDR3 covers 15 residues. The CDR3 DNA is TGTGCCAGCAGTGAAGTCCGGGGGATGCGTCAGCCCCAGCATTTT. Translation: CASSEVRGMRQPQHF.

This chain joins TRBV19 and TRBJ2-7; TRBD2 is a possible D gene (5 bases). The CDR3 runs 13 residues. Trimming took off 10 bases at V and 5 bases at J, with 18 bases between the two ends. Germline assignment: CDR1 LNHDA and CDR2 SQIVND (reference sequence). Here the CDR3 reads CATNSGVANEQYF. CDR3 DNA: TGTGCCACCAACTCCGGGGTTGCGAACGAGCAGTACTTC.

V gene TRBV9 combines with J gene TRBJ2-7; 13 nucleotides line up with TRBD2. This CDR3 spans 17 amino acids. Germline loops: CDR1 SGDLS, CDR2 YYNGEE. V trimming: 4 bases; J trimming: 3 bases; junction bases outside the gene matches: 10. CDR3 nucleotide sequence: TGTGCCAGCAGCCCGAGCCCCGGGACTAGCGGGAACTACGAGCAGTACTTC. Protein: CASSPSPGTSGNYEQYF.